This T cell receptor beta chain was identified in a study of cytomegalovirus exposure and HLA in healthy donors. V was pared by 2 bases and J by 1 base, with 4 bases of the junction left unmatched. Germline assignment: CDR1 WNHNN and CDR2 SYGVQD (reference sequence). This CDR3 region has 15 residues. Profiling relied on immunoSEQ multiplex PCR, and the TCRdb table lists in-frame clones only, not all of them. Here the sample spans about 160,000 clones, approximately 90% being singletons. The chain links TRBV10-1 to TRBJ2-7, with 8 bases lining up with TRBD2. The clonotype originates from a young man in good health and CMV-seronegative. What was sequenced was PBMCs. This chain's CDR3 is CASSEKAGESYEQYF. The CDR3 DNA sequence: TGCGCCAGCAGTGAGAAAGCGGGAGAATCCTACGAGCAGTACTTC.